The TCR beta chain under discussion was sequenced for a study of T cell changes during pregnancy in multiple sclerosis. Germline V gene lookup returns CDR1 MNHEY and CDR2 SMNVEV (reference sequence). The CDR3 is 15 residues long. V was clipped by 1 base and J by 1 base, with 10 bases between them. The method was immunoSEQ multiplex PCR; TCRdb's version includes in-frame clones alone and lacks a portion of them. This table has under 85,000 clones, around nine tenths appearing once. The chain carries TRBV27 and TRBJ1-1, with a tentative D call TRBD1 (5 bases). This sequence was found in a female donor in good health, enrolled as a control in a pregnancy study. The sequenced sample was peripheral blood, obtained in the third trimester of pregnancy. CDR3 region: CASSLLGGSNTEAFF. Written as DNA, the CDR3 is TGTGCCAGCAGTTTATTGGGGGGGTCGAACACTGAAGCTTTCTTT.